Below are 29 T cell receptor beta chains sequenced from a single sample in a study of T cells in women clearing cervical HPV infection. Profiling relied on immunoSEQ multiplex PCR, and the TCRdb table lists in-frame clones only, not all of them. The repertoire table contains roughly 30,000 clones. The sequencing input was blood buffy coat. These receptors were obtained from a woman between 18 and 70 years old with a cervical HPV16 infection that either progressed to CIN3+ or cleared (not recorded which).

The CDR3 loop is CASSGQGFNQPQYF. The part of the CDR3 DNA that was read is TGTGCCAGCAGTGGCCAGGGGTTTAATCAGCCT. This chain uses TRBV2 with TRBJ2-4, with a tentative D call TRBD1 (6 bases). The read ends 3 residues before the CDR3 terminus; that terminus is restored from the germline J gene. CDR1 is SNHLY, CDR2 FYNNEI, per germline. The CDR3 totals 14 residues.

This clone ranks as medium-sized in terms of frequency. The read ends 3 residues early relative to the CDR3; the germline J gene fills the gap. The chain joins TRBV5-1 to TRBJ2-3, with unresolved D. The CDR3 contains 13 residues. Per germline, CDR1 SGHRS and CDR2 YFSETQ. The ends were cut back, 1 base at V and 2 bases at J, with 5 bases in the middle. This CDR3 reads CASSLSTTDTQYF. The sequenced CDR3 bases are TGCGCCAGCAGCTTGTCTACCACAGATACG.

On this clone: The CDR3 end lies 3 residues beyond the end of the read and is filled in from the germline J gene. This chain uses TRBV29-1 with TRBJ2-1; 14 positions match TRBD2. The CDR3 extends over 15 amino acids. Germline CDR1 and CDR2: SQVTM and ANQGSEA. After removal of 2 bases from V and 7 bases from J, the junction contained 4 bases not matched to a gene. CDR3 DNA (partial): TGCAGCGTTGAACGGAGACTAGCGGGAGGGAATGAG. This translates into CSVERRLAGGNE. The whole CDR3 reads CSVERRLAGGNEQFF.

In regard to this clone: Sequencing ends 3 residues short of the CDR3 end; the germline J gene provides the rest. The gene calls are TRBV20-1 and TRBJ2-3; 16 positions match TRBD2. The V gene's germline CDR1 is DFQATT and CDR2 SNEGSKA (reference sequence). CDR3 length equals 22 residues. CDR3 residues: CSARVQGLGSGLAGGPMETQYF. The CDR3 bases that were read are TGCAGTGCTAGAGTGCAGGGGCTAGGTTCGGGACTAGCGGGAGGGCCGATGGAGACG.

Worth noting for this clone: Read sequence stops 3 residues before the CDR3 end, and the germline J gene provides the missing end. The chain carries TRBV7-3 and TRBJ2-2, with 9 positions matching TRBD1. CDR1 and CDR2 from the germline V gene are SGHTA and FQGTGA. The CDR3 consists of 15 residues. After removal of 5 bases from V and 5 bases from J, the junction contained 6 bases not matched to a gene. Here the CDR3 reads CASSPRGTGTGELFF. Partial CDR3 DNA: TGTGCCAGCAGCCCCCGAGGGACAGGGACCGGGGAG.

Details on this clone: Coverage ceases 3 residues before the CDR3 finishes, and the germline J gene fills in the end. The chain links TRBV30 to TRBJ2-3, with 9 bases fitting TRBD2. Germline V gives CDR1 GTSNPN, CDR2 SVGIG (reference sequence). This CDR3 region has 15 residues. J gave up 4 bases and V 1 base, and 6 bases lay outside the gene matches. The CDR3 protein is CAWSELAGVPDTQYF. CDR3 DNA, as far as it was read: TGTGCCTGGAGTGAATTAGCGGGAGTACCAGATACG.

The CDR3 bases that were read are TGTGCCAGCAGTGCCCGACTAGCGGGGAGCACAGATACT. Translated: CASSARLAGSTDT. The CDR3 reads in full as CASSARLAGSTDTYTF. The chain couples TRBV6-2 or TRBV6-3 to TRBJ1-2; D is unclear. The read stops 3 residues short of the end of the CDR3; the missing end is completed from the germline J gene. Per germline, CDR1 MNHEY and CDR2 SVGEGT. This CDR3 is built from 16 residues.

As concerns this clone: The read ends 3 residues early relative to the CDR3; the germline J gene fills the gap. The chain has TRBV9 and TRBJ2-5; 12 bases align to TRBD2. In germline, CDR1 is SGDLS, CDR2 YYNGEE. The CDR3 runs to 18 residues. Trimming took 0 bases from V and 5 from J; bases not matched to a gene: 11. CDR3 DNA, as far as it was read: TGTGCCAGCAGCGTAGTGGCTAGCGGGGGGGCCTTCAGTGAGACC. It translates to CASSVVASGGAFSET. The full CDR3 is CASSVVASGGAFSETQYF.

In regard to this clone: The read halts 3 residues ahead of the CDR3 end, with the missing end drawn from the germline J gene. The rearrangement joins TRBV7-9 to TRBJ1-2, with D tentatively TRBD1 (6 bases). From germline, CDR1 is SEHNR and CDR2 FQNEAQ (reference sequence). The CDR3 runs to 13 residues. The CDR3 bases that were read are TGTGCCAGCAGCTCGCAGGGGCGCGAGACC. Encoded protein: CASSSQGRET. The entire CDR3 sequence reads CASSSQGRETYTF.

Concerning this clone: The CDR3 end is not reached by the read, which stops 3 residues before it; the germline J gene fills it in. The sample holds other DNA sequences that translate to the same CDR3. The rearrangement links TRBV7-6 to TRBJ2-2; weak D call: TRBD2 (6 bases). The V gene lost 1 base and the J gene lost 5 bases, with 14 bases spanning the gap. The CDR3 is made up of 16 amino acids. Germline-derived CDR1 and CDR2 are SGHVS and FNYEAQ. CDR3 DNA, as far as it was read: TGTGCCAGCAGCTTAGTTTTGGCCGGGGGAACCGGGGAG. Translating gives CASSLVLAGGTGE. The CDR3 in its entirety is CASSLVLAGGTGELFF.

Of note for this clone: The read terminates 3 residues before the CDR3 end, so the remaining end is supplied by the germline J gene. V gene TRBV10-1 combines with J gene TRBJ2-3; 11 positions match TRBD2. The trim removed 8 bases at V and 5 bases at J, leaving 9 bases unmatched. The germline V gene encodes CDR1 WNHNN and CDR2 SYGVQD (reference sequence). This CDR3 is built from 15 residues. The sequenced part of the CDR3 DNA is TGCGCCAGCTCATCACTAGCGGGAGCGGGAGATACG. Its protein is CASSSLAGAGDT. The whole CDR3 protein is CASSSLAGAGDTQYF.

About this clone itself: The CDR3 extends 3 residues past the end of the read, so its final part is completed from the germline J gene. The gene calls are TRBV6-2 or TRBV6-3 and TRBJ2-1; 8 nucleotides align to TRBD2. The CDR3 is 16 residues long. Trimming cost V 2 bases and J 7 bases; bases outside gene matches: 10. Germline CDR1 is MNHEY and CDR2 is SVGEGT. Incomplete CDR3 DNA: TGTGCCAGCAGTTACCCAACCGGGACTAGACATAATGAG. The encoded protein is CASSYPTGTRHNE. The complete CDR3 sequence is CASSYPTGTRHNEQFF.

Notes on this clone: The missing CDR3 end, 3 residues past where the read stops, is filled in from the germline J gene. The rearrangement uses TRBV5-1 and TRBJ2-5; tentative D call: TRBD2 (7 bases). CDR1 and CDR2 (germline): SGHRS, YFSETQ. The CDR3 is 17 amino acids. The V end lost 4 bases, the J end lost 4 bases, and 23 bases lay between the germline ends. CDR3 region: CASSPRGGAPVGETQYF. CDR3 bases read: TGCGCCAGCAGCCCTAGGGGGGGGGCCCCCGTCGGAGAGACC.

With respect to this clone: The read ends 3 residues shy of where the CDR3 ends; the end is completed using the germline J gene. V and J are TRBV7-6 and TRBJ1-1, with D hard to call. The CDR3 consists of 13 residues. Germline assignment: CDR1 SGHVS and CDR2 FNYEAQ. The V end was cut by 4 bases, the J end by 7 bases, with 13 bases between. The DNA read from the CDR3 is TGTGCCAGCAGCTCAAACGAGGGCCGTGAA. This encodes CASSSNEGRE. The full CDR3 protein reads CASSSNEGREAFF.

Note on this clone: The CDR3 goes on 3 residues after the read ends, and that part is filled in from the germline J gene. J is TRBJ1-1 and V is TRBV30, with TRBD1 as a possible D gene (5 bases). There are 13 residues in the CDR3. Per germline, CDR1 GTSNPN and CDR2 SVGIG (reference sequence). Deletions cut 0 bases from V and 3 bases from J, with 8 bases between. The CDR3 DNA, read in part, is TGTGCCTGGAGTGTGGGGGGGTACACTGAA. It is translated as CAWSVGGYTE. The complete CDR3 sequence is CAWSVGGYTEAFF.

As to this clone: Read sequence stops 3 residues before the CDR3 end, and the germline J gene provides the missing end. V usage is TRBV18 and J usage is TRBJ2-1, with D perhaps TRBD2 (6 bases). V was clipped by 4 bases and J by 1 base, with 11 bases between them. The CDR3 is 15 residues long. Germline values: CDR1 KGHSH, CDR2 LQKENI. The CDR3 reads CASSRGTGSYNEQFF. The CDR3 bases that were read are TGTGCCAGCTCACGCGGGACTGGGTCCTACAATGAG. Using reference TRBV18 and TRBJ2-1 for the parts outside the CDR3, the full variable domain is NAGVMQNPRHLVRRRGQEARLRCSPMKGHSHVYWYRQLPEEGLKFMVYLQKENIIDESGMPKERFSAEFPKEGPSILRIQQVVRGDSAAYFCASSRGTGSYNEQFFGPGTRLTVL.

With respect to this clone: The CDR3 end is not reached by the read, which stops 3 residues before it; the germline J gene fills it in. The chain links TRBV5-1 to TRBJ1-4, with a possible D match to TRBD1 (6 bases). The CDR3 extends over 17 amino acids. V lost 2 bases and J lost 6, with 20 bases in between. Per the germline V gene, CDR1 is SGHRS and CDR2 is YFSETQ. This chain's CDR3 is CASSFSGQKQAHEKLFF. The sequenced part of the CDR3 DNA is TGCGCCAGCAGCTTCTCTGGACAGAAACAGGCGCATGAAAAA.

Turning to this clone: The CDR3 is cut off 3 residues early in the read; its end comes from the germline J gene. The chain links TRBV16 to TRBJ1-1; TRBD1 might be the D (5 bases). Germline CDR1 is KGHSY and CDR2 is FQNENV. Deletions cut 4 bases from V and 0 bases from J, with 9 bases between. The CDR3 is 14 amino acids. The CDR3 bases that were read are TGTGCCAGCAGCCTGGGGCCCCTGAACACTGAA. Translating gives CASSLGPLNTE. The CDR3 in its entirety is CASSLGPLNTEAFF.

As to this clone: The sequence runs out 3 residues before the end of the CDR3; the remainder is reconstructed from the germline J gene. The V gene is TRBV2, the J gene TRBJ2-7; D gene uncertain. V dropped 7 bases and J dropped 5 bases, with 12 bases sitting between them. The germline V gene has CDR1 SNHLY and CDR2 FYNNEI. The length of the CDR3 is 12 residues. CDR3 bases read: TGTGCCAGCAAAGAAGGGTTCGACGAG. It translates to CASKEGFDE. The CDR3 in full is CASKEGFDEQYF.

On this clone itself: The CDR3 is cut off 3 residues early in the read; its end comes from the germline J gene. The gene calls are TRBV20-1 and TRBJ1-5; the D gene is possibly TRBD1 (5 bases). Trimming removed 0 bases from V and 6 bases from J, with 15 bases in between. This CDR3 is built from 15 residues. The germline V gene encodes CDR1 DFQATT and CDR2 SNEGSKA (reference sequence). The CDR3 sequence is CSARDNAGLSQPQHF. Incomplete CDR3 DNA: TGCAGTGCTAGAGATAACGCAGGGCTCAGTCAGCCC.

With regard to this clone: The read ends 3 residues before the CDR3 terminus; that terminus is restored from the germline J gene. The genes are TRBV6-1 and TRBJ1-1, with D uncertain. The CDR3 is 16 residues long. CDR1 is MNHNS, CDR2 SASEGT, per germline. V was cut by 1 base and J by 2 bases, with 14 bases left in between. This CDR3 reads CASSEGGNLPNTEAFF. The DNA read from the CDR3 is TGTGCCAGCAGTGAAGGCGGGAACCTCCCTAACACTGAA.

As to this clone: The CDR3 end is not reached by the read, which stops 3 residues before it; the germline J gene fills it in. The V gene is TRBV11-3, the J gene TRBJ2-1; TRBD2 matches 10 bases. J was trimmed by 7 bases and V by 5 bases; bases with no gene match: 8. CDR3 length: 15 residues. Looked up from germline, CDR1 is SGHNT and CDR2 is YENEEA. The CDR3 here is CASSASTLAGNEQFF. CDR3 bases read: TGTGCCAGCAGCGCCTCGACACTAGCGGGGAATGAG.

Partial CDR3 DNA: TGCAGTGCTCCGAGGCGCGGGGAGAGCACTGAA. Amino acids: CSAPRRGESTE. The full-length CDR3 reads as CSAPRRGESTEAFF. The chain uses TRBV20-1 and TRBJ1-1; D not resolved. Read sequence stops 3 residues before the CDR3 end, and the germline J gene provides the missing end. The CDR3 has 14 residues. In germline, CDR1 is DFQATT, CDR2 SNEGSKA (reference sequence). V lost 5 bases and J 4 bases, leaving 17 bases between the germline ends.

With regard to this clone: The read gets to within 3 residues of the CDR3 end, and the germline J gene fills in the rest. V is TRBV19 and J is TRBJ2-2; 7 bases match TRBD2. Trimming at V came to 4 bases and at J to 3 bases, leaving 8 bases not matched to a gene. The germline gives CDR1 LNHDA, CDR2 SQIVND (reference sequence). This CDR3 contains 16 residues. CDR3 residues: CASSNGGTTDTGELFF. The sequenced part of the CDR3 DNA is TGTGCCAGTAGTAACGGTGGGACTACCGACACCGGGGAG.

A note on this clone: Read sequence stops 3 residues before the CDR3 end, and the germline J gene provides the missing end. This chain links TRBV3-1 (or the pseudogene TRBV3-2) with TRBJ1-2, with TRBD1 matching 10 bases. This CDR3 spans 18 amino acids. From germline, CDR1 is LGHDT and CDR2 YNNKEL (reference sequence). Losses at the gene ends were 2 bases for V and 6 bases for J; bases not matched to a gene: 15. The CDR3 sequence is CASSQPLTGGWLGNGYTF. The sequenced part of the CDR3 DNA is TGTGCCAGCAGCCAACCTTTGACAGGGGGCTGGCTGGGTAATGGC.

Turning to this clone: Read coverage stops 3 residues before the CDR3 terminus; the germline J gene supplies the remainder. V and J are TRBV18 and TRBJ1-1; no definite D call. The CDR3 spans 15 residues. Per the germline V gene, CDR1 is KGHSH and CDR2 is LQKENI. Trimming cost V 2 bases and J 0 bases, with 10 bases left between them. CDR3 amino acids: CASSPSVQVNTEAFF. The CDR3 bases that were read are TGTGCCAGCTCACCATCGGTGCAGGTGAACACTGAA.

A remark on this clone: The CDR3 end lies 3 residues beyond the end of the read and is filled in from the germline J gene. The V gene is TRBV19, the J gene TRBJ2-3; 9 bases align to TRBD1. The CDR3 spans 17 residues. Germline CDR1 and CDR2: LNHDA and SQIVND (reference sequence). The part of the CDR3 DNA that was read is TGTGCCAGTAGTCGCACAGCCGGACAGGGGAATATTCAGCCG. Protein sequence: CASSRTAGQGNIQP. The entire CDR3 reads CASSRTAGQGNIQPQYF.

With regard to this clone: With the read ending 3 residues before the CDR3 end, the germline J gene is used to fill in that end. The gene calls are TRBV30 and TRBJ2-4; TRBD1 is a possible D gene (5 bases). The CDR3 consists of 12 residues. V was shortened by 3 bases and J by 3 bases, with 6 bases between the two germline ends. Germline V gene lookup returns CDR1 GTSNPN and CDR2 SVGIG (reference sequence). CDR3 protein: CAWSQGKNIQYF. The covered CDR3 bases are TGTGCCTGGAGCCAGGGCAAAAACATT.

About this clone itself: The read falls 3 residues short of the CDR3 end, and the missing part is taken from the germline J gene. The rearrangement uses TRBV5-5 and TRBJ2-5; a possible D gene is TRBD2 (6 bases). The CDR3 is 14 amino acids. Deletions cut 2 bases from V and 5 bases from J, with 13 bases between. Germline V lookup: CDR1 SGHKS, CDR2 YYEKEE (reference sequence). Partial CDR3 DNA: TGTGCCAGCAGCTTACCACAGGCGGGGGAGACC. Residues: CASSLPQAGET. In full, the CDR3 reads CASSLPQAGETQYF.